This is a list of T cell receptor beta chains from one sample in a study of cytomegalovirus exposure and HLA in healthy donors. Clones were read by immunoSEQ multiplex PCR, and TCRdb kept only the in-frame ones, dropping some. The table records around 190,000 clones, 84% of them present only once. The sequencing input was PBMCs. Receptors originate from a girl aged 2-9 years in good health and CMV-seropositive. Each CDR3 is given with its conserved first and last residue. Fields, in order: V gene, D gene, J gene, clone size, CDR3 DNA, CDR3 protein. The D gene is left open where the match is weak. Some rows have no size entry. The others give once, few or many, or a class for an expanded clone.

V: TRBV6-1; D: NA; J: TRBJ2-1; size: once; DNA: TGTGCCATTGACAGATCCTACAATGAGCAGTTCTTC; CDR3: CAIDRSYNEQFF
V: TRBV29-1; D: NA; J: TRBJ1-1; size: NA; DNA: TGCAGCGCTCAGACAGGAGAATATCAGGTAAACACTGAAGCTTTCTTT; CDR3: CSAQTGEYQVNTEAFF
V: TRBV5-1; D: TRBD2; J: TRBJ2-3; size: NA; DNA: TGCGCCAGCAGGCTAGCGGGAGGGCCGGGAGATACGCAGTATTTT; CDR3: CASRLAGGPGDTQYF
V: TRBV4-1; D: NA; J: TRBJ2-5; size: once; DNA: TGCGCCAGCAGCCAACGTTTTACGGGAGAAGAGACCCAGTACTTC; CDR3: CASSQRFTGEETQYF
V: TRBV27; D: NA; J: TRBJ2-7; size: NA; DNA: TGTGCCAGCAGATCCCTCCTCTCCTACGAGCAGTACTTC; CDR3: CASRSLLSYEQYF
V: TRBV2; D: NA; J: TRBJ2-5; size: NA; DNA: TGTGCCAGCAGCTACAGGGTTAGAGAGACCCAGTACTTC; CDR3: CASSYRVRETQYF
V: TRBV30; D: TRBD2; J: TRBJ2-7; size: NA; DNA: TGTGCCTGGAGTGTTAGCGGGCGGGCGGGGTACGAGCAGTACTTC; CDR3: CAWSVSGRAGYEQYF
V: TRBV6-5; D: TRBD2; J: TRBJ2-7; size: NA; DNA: TGTGCCAGCAGCAAGAGGACTAGCGGACGGGGAGAGCAGTACTTC; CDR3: CASSKRTSGRGEQYF
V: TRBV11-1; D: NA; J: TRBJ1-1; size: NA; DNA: TGTGCCAGCAGCTTGAGGTCAGGGTTGAACACTGAAGCTTTCTTT; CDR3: CASSLRSGLNTEAFF
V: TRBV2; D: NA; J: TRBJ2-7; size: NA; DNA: TGTGCCAGCCAACCTGGACTTTTTATCTCCTACGAGCAGTACTTC; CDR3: CASQPGLFISYEQYF
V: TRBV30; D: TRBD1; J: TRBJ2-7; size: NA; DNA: TGTGCCACAACCGGGACAGACCTCTACGAGCAGTACTTC; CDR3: CATTGTDLYEQYF
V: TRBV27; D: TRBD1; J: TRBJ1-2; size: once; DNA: TGTGCCAGCAGGCCCGGACAGGGAGCTAACTATGGCTACACCTTC; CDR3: CASRPGQGANYGYTF
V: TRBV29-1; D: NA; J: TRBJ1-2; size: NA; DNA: TGCAGCGGCTACTTGCCGGGACACCCGGACTATGGCTACACCTTC; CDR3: CSGYLPGHPDYGYTF
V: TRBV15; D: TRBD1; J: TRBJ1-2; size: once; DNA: TGTGCCACCAGCCCCCGACAGGGGAATAACTATGGCTACACCTTC; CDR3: CATSPRQGNNYGYTF
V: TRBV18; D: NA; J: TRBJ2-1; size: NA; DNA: TGTGCCAGCTCACCACTTTCCTCTACAGGGTACAATGAGCAGTTCTTC; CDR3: CASSPLSSTGYNEQFF
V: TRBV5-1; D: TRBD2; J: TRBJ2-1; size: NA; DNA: TGCGCCAGCAAAATAGCGGGCAATGAGCAGTTCTTC; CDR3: CASKIAGNEQFF
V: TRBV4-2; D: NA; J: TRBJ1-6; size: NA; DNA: TGTGCCAGCAGCCAGGCGGGGGTGCCCCTCCACTTT; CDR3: CASSQAGVPLHF
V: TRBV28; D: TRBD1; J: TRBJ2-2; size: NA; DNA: TGTGCCAGCAGTACCCCTTCGGGACAGGGGGCGCTCACCGGGGAGCTGTTTTTT; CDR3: CASSTPSGQGALTGELFF
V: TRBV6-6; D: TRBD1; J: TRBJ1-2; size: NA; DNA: TGTGCCAGCAGATCCGGGACAGGGTTAGGCTACACCTTC; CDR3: CASRSGTGLGYTF
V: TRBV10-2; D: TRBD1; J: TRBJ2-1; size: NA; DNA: TGCGCCAGCAGTGAGTTAGTAGGGACAGGGTACAATGAGCAGTTCTTC; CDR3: CASSELVGTGYNEQFF
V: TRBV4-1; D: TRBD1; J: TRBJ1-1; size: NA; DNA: TGCGCCAGCAGCCAAAATAGACAGGGGAACACTGAAGCTTTCTTT; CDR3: CASSQNRQGNTEAFF
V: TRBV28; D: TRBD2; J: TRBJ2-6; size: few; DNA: TGTGCCAGCAGTTTACCAGGTGGGGGGAGGGACTCTGGGGCCAACGTCCTGACTTTC; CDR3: CASSLPGGGRDSGANVLTF
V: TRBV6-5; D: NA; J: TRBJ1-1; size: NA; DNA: TGTGCCAGCAGTAAGCGACAGGTCGGGAACACTGAAGCTTTCTTT; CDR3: CASSKRQVGNTEAFF
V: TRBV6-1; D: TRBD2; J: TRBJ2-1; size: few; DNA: TGTGCCAGCTCAGTGGGGGGGACTAGTGATTTCTTC; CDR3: CASSVGGTSDFF
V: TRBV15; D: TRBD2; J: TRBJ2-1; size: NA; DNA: TGTGCCACCAGCAGAGATCAGGGGACTAGCTACAATGAGCAGTTCTTC; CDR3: CATSRDQGTSYNEQFF
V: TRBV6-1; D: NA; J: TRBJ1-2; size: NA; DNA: TGTGCCAGCAGTGATGAGTGGAACTATGGCTACACCTTC; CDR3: CASSDEWNYGYTF
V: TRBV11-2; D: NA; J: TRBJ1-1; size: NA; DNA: TGTGCCAGCAGCTTAGAAGCAGAAGCTTTCTTT; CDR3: CASSLEAEAFF
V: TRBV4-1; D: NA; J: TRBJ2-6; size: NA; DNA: TGCGCCAGCAGCCAAGATGGGCAGTACAACGTCCTGACTTTC; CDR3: CASSQDGQYNVLTF
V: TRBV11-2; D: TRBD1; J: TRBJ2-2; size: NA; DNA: TGTGCCAGCAGCTTAGGTCCCGGGACAGGCACCGGGGAGCTGTTTTTT; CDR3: CASSLGPGTGTGELFF
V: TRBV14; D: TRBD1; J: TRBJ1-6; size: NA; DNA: TGTGCCAGCAGCCAAGAAAGTGTAGAGGACAGGAATAATTCACCCCTCCACTTT; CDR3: CASSQESVEDRNNSPLHF
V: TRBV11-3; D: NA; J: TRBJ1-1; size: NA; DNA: TGTGCCAGCAGCTCCAGAGGTACTAACACTGAAGCTTTCTTT; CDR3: CASSSRGTNTEAFF
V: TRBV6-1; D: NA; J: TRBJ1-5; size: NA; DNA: TGTGCCAGCAGTGATTATCTCAGGGTGGGTTACCAGCCCCAGCATTTT; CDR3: CASSDYLRVGYQPQHF
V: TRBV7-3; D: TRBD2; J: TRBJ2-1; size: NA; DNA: TGTGCCAGCAGCATTGCTAGAAGGGCTAGCGGGGGTCTCTCCTACAATGAGCAGTTCTTC; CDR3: CASSIARRASGGLSYNEQFF
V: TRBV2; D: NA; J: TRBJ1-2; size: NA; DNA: TGTGCCAGCAGTGGTGGCGCGGGGGGGAACTATGGCTACACCTTC; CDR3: CASSGGAGGNYGYTF
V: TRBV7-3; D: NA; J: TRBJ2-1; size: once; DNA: TGTGCCAGCAGCCCTGGGCCTTTTGGGAATGAGCAGTTCTTC; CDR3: CASSPGPFGNEQFF
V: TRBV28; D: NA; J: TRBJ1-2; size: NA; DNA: TGTGCCAGCAGTCAACCCTCCTCAGACTATGGCTACACCTTC; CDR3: CASSQPSSDYGYTF
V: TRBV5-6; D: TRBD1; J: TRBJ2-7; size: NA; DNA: TGTGCCAGTAGCATGGGGACAGGGGACGAGCAGTACTTC; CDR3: CASSMGTGDEQYF
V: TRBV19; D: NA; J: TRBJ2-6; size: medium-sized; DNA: TGTGCCAGTAGTACAACGGGACAACGTTTTTCAGGGGCCAACGTCCTGACTTTC; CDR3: CASSTTGQRFSGANVLTF
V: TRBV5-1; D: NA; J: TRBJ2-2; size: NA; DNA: TGCGCCAGCAGCGAACCAGGTCCTAACACCGGGGAGCTGTTTTTT; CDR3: CASSEPGPNTGELFF
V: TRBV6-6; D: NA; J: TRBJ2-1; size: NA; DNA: TGTGCCAGCAGTTACTCGGGGCTCGATGAGCAGTTCTTC; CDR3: CASSYSGLDEQFF
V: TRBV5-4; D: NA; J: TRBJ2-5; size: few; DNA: TGTGCCAGCAGCACGACTAGAGATTGGGAGACCCAGTACTTC; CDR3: CASSTTRDWETQYF